The 27 T cell receptor beta chains given below trace back to one sample, sequenced in a study of blood T cell repertoires in COVID-19. The method was immunoSEQ multiplex PCR; TCRdb's version includes in-frame clones alone and lacks a portion of them. Here the sample spans under 200,000 clones, about 84% being singletons. Material for sequencing was PBMCs or T cells enriched from blood (not recorded which). The receptors were sampled from a man aged 35 to 55 with acute COVID-19.

CDR3 loop: CASSQEPSSSYEQYF. The CDR3 nucleotides are TGTGCCAGCAGCCAAGAACCTAGCAGCTCCTACGAGCAGTACTTC. The chain employs TRBV4-2 and TRBJ2-7, with TRBD2 as a possible D gene (5 bases). There are 15 residues in the CDR3. Germline loops: CDR1 LGHNA, CDR2 YNFKEQ. V dropped 0 bases and J dropped 0 bases, with 9 bases sitting between them.

The chain links TRBV3-1 (or the pseudogene TRBV3-2) to TRBJ2-2; TRBD2 is a possible D gene (6 bases). Per the germline V gene, CDR1 is LGHDT and CDR2 is YNNKEL (reference sequence). The CDR3 extends over 14 amino acids. V was trimmed by 7 bases and J by 2 bases, leaving 11 bases between them. Here the CDR3 reads CASTYGLNTGELFF. The DNA of the CDR3 is TGTGCCAGCACCTACGGACTAAACACCGGGGAGCTGTTTTTT.

V is TRBV9 and J is TRBJ2-2, with D hard to call. Trimming pared 4 bases from V and 6 bases from J, leaving 16 bases between. The CDR3 runs to 15 residues. Germline values: CDR1 SGDLS, CDR2 YYNGEE. In DNA form, the CDR3 reads TGTGCCAGCAGCCGTGCGACTGGGTTCCCCGGGGAGCTGTTTTTT. Translated: CASSRATGFPGELFF. The whole variable domain, remainder taken from reference TRBV9 and TRBJ2-2, is DSGVTQTPKHLITATGQRVTLRCSPRSGDLSVYWYQQSLDQGLQFLIQYYNGEERAKGNILERFSAQQFPDLHSELNLSSLELGDSALYFCASSRATGFPGELFFGEGSRLTVL.

This clone is a singleton in its sample. The DNA for the CDR3 is TGTGCCAGCAGCCACGGACTAGCGGGGCCTAGGAATGAGCAGTTCTTC. It is translated as CASSHGLAGPRNEQFF. V and J are TRBV14 and TRBJ2-1, with 12 bases lining up with TRBD2. This CDR3 comprises 16 residues. V shed 3 bases, J shed 7 bases, and the junction held 7 bases outside the gene matches. Germline V gives CDR1 SGHDN, CDR2 FVKESK.

The CDR3 coding sequence is TGCGCCAGCAGCTTCAGGGGAGACGAGCAGTACTTC. This encodes CASSFRGDEQYF. V is TRBV5-1 and J is TRBJ2-7; D perhaps matches TRBD1 (6 bases). The germline V gene has CDR1 SGHRS and CDR2 YFSETQ. This CDR3 is 12 amino acids long. The V and J ends lost 2 bases and 5 bases respectively, with 8 bases between them.

The rearrangement joins TRBV4-1 to TRBJ1-2; 7 bases align to TRBD1. The CDR3 sequence is 15 residues long. Germline V gene lookup returns CDR1 MGHRA and CDR2 YSYEKL. V trimming: 6 bases; J trimming: 7 bases; junction bases outside the gene matches: 14. CDR3 loop: CASRQTDREVSGYTF. DNA for the CDR3: TGCGCCAGCAGACAAACCGACAGGGAGGTCAGTGGCTACACCTTC.

The genes are TRBV6-1 and TRBJ1-2, with D maybe TRBD1 (6 bases). The CDR3 has 15 residues. V was clipped by 2 bases and J by 8 bases, with 18 bases between them. CDR1 and CDR2 (germline): MNHNS, SASEGT. The CDR3, as DNA: TGTGCCAGCAGTGAAACGACAGGTGGAGTGGGGGGCTACACCTTC. This codes for CASSETTGGVGGYTF.

The chain recombines TRBV2 with TRBJ2-1; 8 bases are a match to TRBD1. CDR3 length: 14 residues. V was clipped by 10 bases and J by 5 bases; unmatched bases: 10. Germline loops: CDR1 SNHLY, CDR2 FYNNEI. CDR3 nucleotides: TGTGCCAACCCAAGACAGGGGATGGACAATGAGCAGTTCTTC. It yields the protein CANPRQGMDNEQFF.

In this sample, this clone turned up once. This chain links TRBV19 with TRBJ1-1, with 8 bases fitting TRBD1. The CDR3 is made up of 13 amino acids. The V segment lost 5 bases and the J segment 11 bases; nucleotides outside the gene matches: 10. Germline CDR1 reads LNHDA; CDR2 reads SQIVND (reference sequence). The CDR3 region is CASSSGRGQGAFF. The CDR3 coding sequence is TGTGCCAGTAGTTCAGGGAGAGGACAGGGCGCTTTCTTT.

The V call is TRBV2, the J call TRBJ1-1; 11 bases fit TRBD1. Germline V CDR1 and CDR2: SNHLY, FYNNEI. Trimming at V came to 8 bases and at J to 5 bases, leaving 7 bases not matched to a gene. The CDR3 has 14 amino acids. CDR3 in amino acids: CASVGTGGLTEAFF. The DNA for the CDR3 is TGTGCCAGCGTGGGGACAGGGGGGTTAACTGAAGCTTTCTTT.

The rearrangement joins TRBV5-1 to TRBJ1-1; D is ambiguous. CDR1 SGHRS and CDR2 YFSETQ come from the germline V gene. Trimming stripped 0 bases from V and 8 bases from J, with 8 bases between. CDR3 size: 12 residues. CDR3: CASSLGGEEAFF. The CDR3, as DNA: TGCGCCAGCAGCTTGGGCGGGGAAGAAGCTTTCTTT.

J is TRBJ2-3 and V is TRBV4-1; 11 bases are shared with TRBD2. The CDR3 is made up of 19 amino acids. V lost 3 bases to trimming and J lost 0 bases; unmatched junction nucleotides: 11. The germline CDR1 and CDR2 sequences are MGHRA and YSYEKL. CDR3 nucleotide sequence: TGCGCCAGCAGCCAGACATTAGCGGGAGGGTTAGGGAGCACAGATACGCAGTATTTT. The encoded protein is CASSQTLAGGLGSTDTQYF.

V gene TRBV19 combines with J gene TRBJ2-5; D might be TRBD1 (5 bases). Germline V gene data show CDR1 as LNHDA and CDR2 as SQIVND (reference sequence). Trimming removed 1 base from V and 2 bases from J, with 8 bases in between. The CDR3 sequence is 14 residues long. The CDR3 loop reads CASSIVGRQETQYF. CDR3 coding DNA: TGTGCCAGTAGTATAGTGGGGCGTCAAGAGACCCAGTACTTC.

This sequence joins TRBV5-8 and TRBJ2-1, with a weak D call TRBD2 (7 bases). V lost 4 bases to trimming and J lost 2 bases, with 16 bases between them. Germline CDR1 reads SGHTS; CDR2 reads YDEGEE. The CDR3 has 16 residues. The CDR3 spells CASSVPWGGTYNEQFF. CDR3 sequence (DNA): TGTGCCAGCAGCGTACCCTGGGGGGGCACCTACAATGAGCAGTTCTTC.

V gene TRBV3-1 (or the pseudogene TRBV3-2) combines with J gene TRBJ2-7; TRBD1 might be the D (6 bases). The CDR3 is 14 amino acids. V lost 3 bases and J lost 1, with 10 bases in between. Germline assignment: CDR1 LGHDT and CDR2 YNNKEL (reference sequence). The CDR3 DNA reads TGTGCCAGCAGCCACCCCAGGGGTTCCTACGAGCAGTACTTC. Its translation is CASSHPRGSYEQYF.

The chain couples TRBV21-1 to TRBJ2-1; whether TRBD2, the table's D call, matches the DNA was not checked. TRBV21-1 is a recognized pseudogene. The CDR3 runs to 19 residues. CDR3 in amino acids: CASSKLTSGRPFGRNEQFF. The CDR3 DNA sequence: TGTGCCAGCAGCAAATTAACTAGCGGGAGGCCCTTCGGACGAAATGAGCAGTTCTTC.

In this sample, this clone turned up once. The V call is TRBV20-1, the J call TRBJ2-1; D perhaps matches TRBD2 (5 bases). Germline assignment: CDR1 DFQATT and CDR2 SNEGSKA (reference sequence). The length of the CDR3 is 9 residues. The CDR3 loop is CAIRDLEFF. The CDR3 DNA is TGCGCCATCCGGGATCTAGAGTTCTTC.

There are a few counts of this clone. For the CDR3, the DNA is TGTGCCAGCAGCTTAGCGGGAGTAGCCTACAATGAGCAGTTCTTC. It yields the protein CASSLAGVAYNEQFF. The chain combines TRBV7-9 with TRBJ2-1; weak D call: TRBD2 (5 bases). The V gene's germline CDR1 is SEHNR and CDR2 FQNEAQ (reference sequence). CDR3 length: 15 amino acids. V lost 0 bases, J lost 2 bases, and 8 bases lay in between.

The chain combines TRBV7-2 with TRBJ2-7, with 7 bases matching TRBD2. The CDR3 covers 15 residues. V lost 5 bases and J lost 3; bases outside the gene matches: 10. Germline CDR1 SGHTA, CDR2 FQGNSA. CDR3 sequence reads: CASSQGLAEIYEQYF. As DNA, the CDR3 is TGTGCCAGCAGCCAAGGGCTAGCGGAAATCTACGAGCAGTACTTC.

About this clone itself: In the same sample, other DNA sequences code for this CDR3. The DNA of the CDR3 is TGTGCCTGGAACAGGAGGGATCAGCCCCAGCATTTT. Protein: CAWNRRDQPQHF. The gene calls are TRBV30 and TRBJ1-5; possibly TRBD1 for D (5 bases). The V end was cut by 4 bases, the J end by 5 bases, with 9 bases between. CDR1 GTSNPN and CDR2 SVGIG come from the germline V gene (reference sequence). The CDR3 is 12 residues long.

V gene TRBV10-3 combines with J gene TRBJ1-1; D call uncertain. The CDR3 totals 16 residues. Between the trimmed V and J ends, which lost 4 bases and 0 bases, there was a span of 15 bases. Germline-derived CDR1 and CDR2 are ENHRY and SYGVKD. The CDR3 here is CAISGADVGLNTEAFF. The CDR3 DNA reads as TGTGCCATCAGTGGGGCCGACGTAGGATTGAACACTGAAGCTTTCTTT.

This rearrangement joins TRBV10-3 to TRBJ1-1, with D uncertain. The ends were cut back, 3 bases at V and 2 bases at J, with 7 bases in the middle. There are 13 residues in the CDR3. Per germline, CDR1 ENHRY and CDR2 SYGVKD. The CDR3 region has the DNA TGTGCCATCAGTGAACAGACAAACACTGAAGCTTTCTTT. This translates into CAISEQTNTEAFF.

This rearrangement joins TRBV2 to TRBJ2-7; 7 bases line up with TRBD2. V trimming: 7 bases; J trimming: 3 bases; junction bases outside the gene matches: 6. The CDR3 has 13 residues. Germline-derived CDR1 and CDR2 are SNHLY and FYNNEI. The CDR3 reads CASTGTNYYEQYF. DNA of the CDR3: TGTGCCAGCACCGGGACTAACTACTACGAGCAGTACTTC.

V gene TRBV28 combines with J gene TRBJ1-4, with 7 bases matching TRBD1. This CDR3 spans 13 amino acids. Germline CDR1 and CDR2: MDHEN and SYDVKM. The V and J ends lost 6 bases and 8 bases, in that order; junction bases with no gene match: 6. The DNA for the CDR3 is TGTGCCAGCAGGAGGGACAGTGCGGAAAAACTGTTTTTT. It encodes CASRRDSAEKLFF.

Comments on this clone: Other nucleotide sequences in the sample specify the same CDR3. The chain employs TRBV5-1 and TRBJ2-7, with unresolved D. The CDR3 sequence is 13 residues long. Per the germline V gene, CDR1 is SGHRS and CDR2 is YFSETQ. Trimming stripped 0 bases from V and 3 bases from J, with 7 bases between. CDR3 sequence reads: CASSLGQFYEQYF. The CDR3 nucleotides read TGCGCCAGCAGCTTGGGCCAGTTCTACGAGCAGTACTTC.

In nucleotides, the CDR3 is TGTGCCATCAGCTCGACTAGCGGGAGGTTAGACACCGGGGAGCTGTTTTTT. Its translation: CAISSTSGRLDTGELFF. This chain links TRBV10-3 with TRBJ2-2, with 13 bases fitting TRBD2. Per the germline V gene, CDR1 is ENHRY and CDR2 is SYGVKD. The ends lost 6 bases at V and 3 bases at J; junction bases unmatched: 7. This CDR3 is built from 17 residues.

The gene calls are TRBV3-1 (or the pseudogene TRBV3-2) and TRBJ1-2, with 8 bases fitting TRBD1. Germline CDR1 LGHDT, CDR2 YNNKEL (reference sequence). Trimming at V came to 4 bases and at J to 4 bases, leaving 8 bases not matched to a gene. This CDR3 has 15 residues. CDR3 sequence: CASSLGQEGFYGYTF. As DNA, the CDR3 is TGTGCCAGCAGCCTGGGACAGGAGGGTTTCTATGGCTACACCTTC.